The rows below give T cell receptor beta chains drawn from one sample of a study of T cell repertoires in cytomegalovirus infection. TCRdb processed the reads anew with MiXCR; each CDR3 protein has one entry. The sample has about 830,000 distinct CDR3 sequences; 32% are singletons. For these receptors, no antigen is known. The starting material was cultured CD8+ T cells from PBMCs, obtained from culture after CMV antigen stimulation. These TCRs come from a human donor in good health (CMV status not recorded). Some clones in this sample may be carry-over from other donors' samples. CDR3s include the opening cysteine and the closing phenylalanine or tryptophan. The D gene is left open where the match is weak. For some rows the clone size is stated as once, few or many, or as a class when expanded; others skip it.

V	length	D	J	size	DNA	CDR3
TRBV7-9	15	NA	TRBJ1-2	NA	TGTGCCAGCGGAACCGGCAGGGACGAGTTCTATGGCTACACCTTC	CASGTGRDEFYGYTF
TRBV7-9	12	NA	TRBJ2-1	NA	TGTGCCAGCCCAGTAAGGGCGGGTGAGCAGTTCTTC	CASPVRAGEQFF
TRBV19	16	NA	TRBJ2-2	once	TGTGCCAGTAGTATAAGACGACACCAGAACACCGGGGAGCTGTTTTTT	CASSIRRHQNTGELFF
TRBV6-1	13	NA	TRBJ1-5	few	TGTGCCAGCAGTGGGACCGAGAATCAGCCCCAGCATTTT	CASSGTENQPQHF
TRBV7-4	15	NA	TRBJ1-4	NA	TGTGCCAGCAGCTTACCCAGGGGAGCTAATGAAAAACTGTTTTTT	CASSLPRGANEKLFF
TRBV9	14	NA	TRBJ1-2	NA	TGTGCCAGCAGCCCTACCGACAGTGCCTATGGCTACACCTTC	CASSPTDSAYGYTF
TRBV6-5	12	NA	TRBJ2-1	NA	TGTGCCAGCAGTTACGACCACAATAAGCAGTTCTTC	CASSYDHNKQFF
TRBV19	17	NA	TRBJ1-1	NA	TGTGCCAGTAGCCTTAAAGGCAGGATTGATATGAACACTGAAGCTTTCTTT	CASSLKGRIDMNTEAFF
TRBV6-1	14	NA	TRBJ2-3	NA	TGTGCCAGCAGTGAACTCCCGGTCGATGATACGCAGTATTTT	CASSELPVDDTQYF
TRBV7-8	16	TRBD1	TRBJ1-6	many	TGTGCCAGCAGCTTAGGGTCCGGGACAGGGGATGTACCCCTCCACTTT	CASSLGSGTGDVPLHF
TRBV13	12	TRBD1	TRBJ2-7	NA	TGTGCCAGCAGCGACAGGGGGCGGGAGCAGTACTTC	CASSDRGREQYF
TRBV4-3	20	NA	TRBJ2-6	NA	TGCGCCAGCAGCCAAGCCGTGTCGGGGTCTAGATGGAGCGGGGCCAACGTCCTGACTTTC	CASSQAVSGSRWSGANVLTF
TRBV14	15	TRBD2	TRBJ2-1	NA	TGTGCCAGCAGCCAAGAATGGGGGGGTAGGGCACGGCTTCTCTTC	CASSQEWGGRARLLF
TRBV7-9	17	TRBD1	TRBJ2-5	few	TGTGCCAGCAGCTTCCCTAAGGGACAGGGGGGACAAGAGACCCAGTACTTC	CASSFPKGQGGQETQYF
TRBV12-3/TRBV12-4	14	NA	TRBJ1-5	NA	TGTGCCAGCAGTCTCACACAGGGTAATCAGCCCCAGCATTTT	CASSLTQGNQPQHF
TRBV7-9	15	TRBD2	TRBJ2-7	few	TGTGCCAGCAGCTTCCCCGGCGGGGGTTTATACGAGCAGTACTTC	CASSFPGGGLYEQYF
TRBV20-1	14	NA	TRBJ1-2	NA	TGCAGTGCTAGGCGCGGGAGAGGGGACTATGGCTACACCTTC	CSARRGRGDYGYTF
TRBV7-2	14	TRBD1	TRBJ2-1	many	TGTGCCAGCAGCTTATCCCAGGGGGCTAGGGAGCAGTTCTTC	CASSLSQGAREQFF
TRBV4-3	13	NA	TRBJ1-1	once	TGCGCCAGCACCGAGCTAATGGGTACTGAAGCTTTCTTT	CASTELMGTEAFF
TRBV6-2/TRBV6-3	15	NA	TRBJ2-5	few	TGTCGAGATGCCCCCATAACAGGATTCCAAGAGACCCAGTACTTC	CRDAPITGFQETQYF
TRBV7-6	16	TRBD1	TRBJ1-1	NA	TGTGCCAGCAGCTTAGTACCCGGGACAGGGCACACTGAAGCTTTCTTT	CASSLVPGTGHTEAFF
TRBV4-1	16	NA	TRBJ1-3	few	TGCGCCAGCAGCCAAGATCCCGGAAGGGGTGGAAACACCATATATTTT	CASSQDPGRGGNTIYF
TRBV29-1	17	TRBD2	TRBJ2-6	NA	TGCAGCGTTGTGGGAGGGAAGATACGTTCTGGGGCCAACGTCCTGACTTTC	CSVVGGKIRSGANVLTF
TRBV7-9	15	TRBD2	TRBJ2-1	many	TGTGCCAGCACAACTGGGGTAGCGGGGAAGTATGAGCAGTTCTTC	CASTTGVAGKYEQFF
TRBV10-1	17	TRBD1	TRBJ1-1	NA	TGCGCCAGCAGTAAGGACAGGGACATCGCGATGAACACTGAAGCTTTCTTT	CASSKDRDIAMNTEAFF
TRBV4-2	16	NA	TRBJ2-3	few	TGTGCCAGCAGCGGGTCGAGTCACGAACCCACAGATACGCAGTATTTT	CASSGSSHEPTDTQYF
TRBV6-1	20	NA	TRBJ1-4	many	TGTGCCAGCAGTGAAATGGATATAGCTCCCGTACTTTCAACTAATGAAAAACTGTTTTTT	CASSEMDIAPVLSTNEKLFF
TRBV7-6	15	TRBD1	TRBJ1-2	many	TGTGCCAGCAGCTTAAAACCTACAGGGGCCTATGGCTACACCTTC	CASSLKPTGAYGYTF
TRBV5-6	17	NA	TRBJ2-3	few	TGTGCCAGCAGCTCCCTCATGGAGGACCCTAGCACAGATACGCAGTATTTT	CASSSLMEDPSTDTQYF
TRBV5-6	12	NA	TRBJ1-1	few	TGTGCCAGCAGCTTTGGGTGGCTTGAAGCTTTCTTT	CASSFGWLEAFF
TRBV24-1	13	TRBD1	TRBJ2-1	many	TGTGCCACCATGTTGCAGGGGGCTAGTGAGCAGTTCTTC	CATMLQGASEQFF
TRBV7-2	14	NA	TRBJ1-1	few	TGTGCCAGCAGCTTAAAGGGCGATTTTACTGAAGCTTTCTTT	CASSLKGDFTEAFF
TRBV7-2	12	NA	TRBJ2-1	few	TGTGCCAGCAGCTTCTTTGCCAATGAGCAGTTCTTC	CASSFFANEQFF
TRBV7-6	16	TRBD2	TRBJ2-3	many	TGTGCCAGCAGCTTAGATGCGTCGGGGGGGGCAGATACGCAGTATTTT	CASSLDASGGADTQYF
TRBV6-1	16	NA	TRBJ2-1	few	TGTGCCAGCAGCCTCGACGCTTACAGCTCCTACAATGAGCAGTTCTTC	CASSLDAYSSYNEQFF
TRBV28	14	NA	TRBJ2-5	few	TGTGCCAGCAGTTTGGCTAGGGCCCCCGGGACCCAGTACTTC	CASSLARAPGTQYF
TRBV6-1	16	NA	TRBJ2-2	few	TGTGCCAGCAGTATCCGTCGGGGCCTGAACACCGGGGAGCTGTTTTTT	CASSIRRGLNTGELFF
TRBV2	14	NA	TRBJ1-1	NA	TGTGCCAGCAGTGGGAAGGGGCCCGGAACTGAAGCTTTCTTT	CASSGKGPGTEAFF
TRBV27	14	NA	TRBJ1-1	NA	TGTGCCAGCAGTTTATCAGGAGGAAGGACTGAAGCTTTCTTT	CASSLSGGRTEAFF
TRBV12-3/TRBV12-4	15	NA	TRBJ2-7	many	TGTGCCAGCAGTTTCCGGGACACCCCCTGGAGGGAGCAGTACTTC	CASSFRDTPWREQYF
TRBV7-6	18	TRBD1	TRBJ1-4	NA	TGTGCCAGCAGCTTAGCGGGACAGCCCACAATCCGTAATGAAAAACTGTTTTTT	CASSLAGQPTIRNEKLFF
TRBV10-3	16	NA	TRBJ1-5	NA	TGTGCCATCGGTCCTTCTCGGGCCAGTAGCAATCAGCCCCAGCATTTT	CAIGPSRASSNQPQHF
TRBV6-6	15	NA	TRBJ2-5	NA	TGTGCCAGCAGTTACTCGACGGGGGGCTGGGAGACCCAGTACTTC	CASSYSTGGWETQYF
TRBV12-3/TRBV12-4	15	NA	TRBJ2-3	NA	TGTGCCAGCAGTGCCTCCAGCGGCGACGCGTATACGCAGTATTTT	CASSASSGDAYTQYF
TRBV19	17	NA	TRBJ2-1	NA	TGTGCCAGTAGTCCAGAGGTCCGACGACCGCTTTACAATGAGCAGTTCTTC	CASSPEVRRPLYNEQFF
TRBV12-3/TRBV12-4	14	NA	TRBJ1-2	once	TGTGTCAGCAGTCCGCCGGGGGGGAGGTATGGCTACACCTTC	CVSSPPGGRYGYTF
TRBV6-1	18	TRBD1	TRBJ2-7	many	TGTGCCAGCGCAGACCGGGACAGGGTGGCGATTTCCACCTACGAGCAGTACTTC	CASADRDRVAISTYEQYF
TRBV12-3/TRBV12-4	15	NA	TRBJ1-5	few	TGTGCCAGCAGCTTACACGGGGAAGGCAATCAGCCCCAGCATTTT	CASSLHGEGNQPQHF
TRBV7-2	17	NA	TRBJ1-4	many	TGTGCCAGCAGCTTAGCGGGCGCAAACGGGGCTAATGAAAAACTGTTTTTT	CASSLAGANGANEKLFF
TRBV27	13	NA	TRBJ2-1	NA	TGTGCCAGCAGTCCCCGGGGGGCTGTGGAGCAGTTCTTC	CASSPRGAVEQFF
TRBV19	12	NA	TRBJ1-1	many	TGTGCCAGTAGTATGGGGGGCACTGAAGCTTTCTTT	CASSMGGTEAFF
TRBV6-5	13	NA	TRBJ1-1	few	TGTGCCAGCAGCATAGGGACGGGGGCTGAAGCTTTCTTT	CASSIGTGAEAFF
TRBV9	15	NA	TRBJ1-1	NA	TGTGCCAGCAGCGCCCCTACAGGAATGAACACTGAAGCTTTCTTT	CASSAPTGMNTEAFF
TRBV5-8	13	NA	TRBJ1-2	NA	TGTGCCAGCAGCTTGGTACCTGACCGGGGCTACACCTTC	CASSLVPDRGYTF
TRBV25-1	10	NA	TRBJ2-5	NA	TGTGCCAGCTCCGCCCAGACCCAGTACTTC	CASSAQTQYF
TRBV5-1	14	NA	TRBJ1-1	once	TGCGCCAGCAGCTTGAGGGGGGATGACACTGAAGCTTTCTTT	CASSLRGDDTEAFF
TRBV29-1	8	NA	TRBJ2-1	once	TGCAGCGTACCAGAGCAGATCTTC	CSVPEQIF
TRBV7-6	17	NA	TRBJ1-2	many	TGTGCCAGCAGCTTAGAGATAGGCAACGCGGACCCCTATGGCTACACCTTC	CASSLEIGNADPYGYTF
TRBV12-3/TRBV12-4	13	NA	TRBJ1-5	NA	TGTGCCAGCAGTTTGTTCGCTAATCAGCCCCAGCATTTT	CASSLFANQPQHF